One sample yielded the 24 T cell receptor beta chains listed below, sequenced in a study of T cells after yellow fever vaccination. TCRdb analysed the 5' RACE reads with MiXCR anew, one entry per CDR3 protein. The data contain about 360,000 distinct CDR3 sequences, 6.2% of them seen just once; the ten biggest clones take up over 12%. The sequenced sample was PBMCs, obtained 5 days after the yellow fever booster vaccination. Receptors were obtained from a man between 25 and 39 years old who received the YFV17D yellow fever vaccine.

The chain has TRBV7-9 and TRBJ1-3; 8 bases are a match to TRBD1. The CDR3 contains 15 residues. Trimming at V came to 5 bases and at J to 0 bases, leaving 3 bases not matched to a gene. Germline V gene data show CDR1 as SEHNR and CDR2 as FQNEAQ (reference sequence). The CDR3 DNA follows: TGTGCCAGCAGCCTAGACAGGGGCTCTGGAAACACCATATATTTT. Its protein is CASSLDRGSGNTIYF.

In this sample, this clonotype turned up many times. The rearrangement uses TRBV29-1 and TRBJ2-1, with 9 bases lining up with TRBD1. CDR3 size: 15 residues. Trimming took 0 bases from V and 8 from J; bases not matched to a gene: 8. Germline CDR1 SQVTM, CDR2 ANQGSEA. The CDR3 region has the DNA TGCAGCGTTGAAGATCTTCAGACAGGGGGGGATGAGCAGTTCTTC. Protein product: CSVEDLQTGGDEQFF.

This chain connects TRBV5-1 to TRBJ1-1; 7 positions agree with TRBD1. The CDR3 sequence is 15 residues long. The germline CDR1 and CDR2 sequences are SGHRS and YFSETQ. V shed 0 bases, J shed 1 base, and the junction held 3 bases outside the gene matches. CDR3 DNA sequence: TGCGCCAGCAGCTTGGGGGCAGGGGGGAACACTGAAGCTTTCTTT. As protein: CASSLGAGGNTEAFF.

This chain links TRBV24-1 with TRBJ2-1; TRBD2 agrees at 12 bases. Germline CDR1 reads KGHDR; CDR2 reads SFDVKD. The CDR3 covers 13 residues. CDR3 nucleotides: TGTGCTAGTCTAGCGGGAGGGGAGAATGAGCAGTTCTTC. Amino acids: CASLAGGENEQFF.

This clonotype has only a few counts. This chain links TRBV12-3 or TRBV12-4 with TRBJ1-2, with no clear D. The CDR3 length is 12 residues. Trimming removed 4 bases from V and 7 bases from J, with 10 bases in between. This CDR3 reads CASSSLVGGYTF. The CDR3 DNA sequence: TGTGCCAGCAGTTCCTTAGTGGGTGGCTACACCTTC.

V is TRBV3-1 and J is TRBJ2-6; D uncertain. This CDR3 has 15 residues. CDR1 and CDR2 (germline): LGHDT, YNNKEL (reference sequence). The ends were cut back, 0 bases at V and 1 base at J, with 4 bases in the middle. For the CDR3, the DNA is TGTGCCAGCAGCCAAGAAGAATCTGGGGCCAACGTCCTGACTTTC. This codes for CASSQEESGANVLTF.

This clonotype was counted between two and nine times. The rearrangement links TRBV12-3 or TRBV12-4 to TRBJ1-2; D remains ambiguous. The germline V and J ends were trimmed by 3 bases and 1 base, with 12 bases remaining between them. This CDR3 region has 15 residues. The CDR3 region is CASSFRASVNYGYTF. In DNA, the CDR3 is TGTGCCAGCAGTTTTAGAGCGTCAGTTAACTATGGCTACACCTTC.

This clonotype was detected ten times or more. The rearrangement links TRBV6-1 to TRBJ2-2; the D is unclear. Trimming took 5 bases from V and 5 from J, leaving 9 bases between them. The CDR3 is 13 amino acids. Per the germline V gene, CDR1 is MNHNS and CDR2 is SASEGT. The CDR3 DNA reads TGTGCCAGCAGTCCACCGGTAACCGGGGAGCTGTTTTTT. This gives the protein CASSPPVTGELFF.

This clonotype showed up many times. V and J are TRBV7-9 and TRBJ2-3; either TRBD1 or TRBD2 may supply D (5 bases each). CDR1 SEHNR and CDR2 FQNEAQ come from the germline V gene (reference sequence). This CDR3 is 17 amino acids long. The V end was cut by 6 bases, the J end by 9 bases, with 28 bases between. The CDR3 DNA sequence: TGTGCCAGCAGAAAGCTTCCCACCCGAAGAGCCGGGACGACGCAGTATTTT. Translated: CASRKLPTRRAGTTQYF.

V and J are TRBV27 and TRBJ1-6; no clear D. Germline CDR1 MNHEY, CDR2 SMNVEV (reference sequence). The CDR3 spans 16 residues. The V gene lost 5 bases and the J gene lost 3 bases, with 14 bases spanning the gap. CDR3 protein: CASSPRLAVYNSPLHF. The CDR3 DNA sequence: TGTGCCAGCAGTCCCAGGCTGGCAGTCTATAATTCACCCCTCCACTTT.

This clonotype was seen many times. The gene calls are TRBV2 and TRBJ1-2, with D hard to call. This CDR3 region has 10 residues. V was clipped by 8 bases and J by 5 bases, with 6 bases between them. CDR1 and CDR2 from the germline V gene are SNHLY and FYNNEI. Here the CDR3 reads CASARYGYTF. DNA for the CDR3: TGTGCCAGCGCCCGATATGGCTACACCTTC.

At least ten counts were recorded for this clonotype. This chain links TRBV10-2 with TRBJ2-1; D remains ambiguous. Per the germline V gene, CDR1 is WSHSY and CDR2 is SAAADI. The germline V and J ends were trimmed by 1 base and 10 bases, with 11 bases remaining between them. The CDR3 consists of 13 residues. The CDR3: CASSELPSREQFF. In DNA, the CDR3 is TGCGCCAGCAGTGAGTTGCCCTCCCGAGAGCAGTTCTTC.

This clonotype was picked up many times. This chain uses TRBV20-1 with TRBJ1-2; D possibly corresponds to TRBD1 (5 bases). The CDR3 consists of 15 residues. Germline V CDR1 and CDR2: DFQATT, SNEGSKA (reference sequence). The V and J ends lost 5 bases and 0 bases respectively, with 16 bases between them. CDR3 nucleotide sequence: TGCAGTGCTGTCCGAGGGTCGGGACCTAACTATGGCTACACCTTC. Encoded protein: CSAVRGSGPNYGYTF.

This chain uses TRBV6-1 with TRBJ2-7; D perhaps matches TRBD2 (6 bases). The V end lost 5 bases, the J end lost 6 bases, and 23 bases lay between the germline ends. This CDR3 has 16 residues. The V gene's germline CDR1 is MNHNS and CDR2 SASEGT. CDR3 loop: CASSIRGSGPPGEQYF. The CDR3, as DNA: TGTGCCAGCAGTATCCGGGGGAGCGGACCCCCCGGCGAGCAGTACTTC.

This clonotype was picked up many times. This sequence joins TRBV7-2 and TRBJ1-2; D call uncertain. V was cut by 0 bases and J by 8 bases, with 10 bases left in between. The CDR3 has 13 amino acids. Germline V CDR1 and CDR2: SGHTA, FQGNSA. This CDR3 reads CASSLALWVGYTF. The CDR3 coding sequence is TGTGCCAGCAGCTTAGCGTTATGGGTCGGCTACACCTTC. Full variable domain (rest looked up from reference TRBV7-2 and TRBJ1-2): GAGVSQSPSNKVTEKGKDVELRCDPISGHTALYWYRQSLGQGLEFLIYFQGNSAPDKSGLPSDRFSAERTGGSVSTLTIQRTQQEDSAVYLCASSLALWVGYTFGSGTRLTVV.

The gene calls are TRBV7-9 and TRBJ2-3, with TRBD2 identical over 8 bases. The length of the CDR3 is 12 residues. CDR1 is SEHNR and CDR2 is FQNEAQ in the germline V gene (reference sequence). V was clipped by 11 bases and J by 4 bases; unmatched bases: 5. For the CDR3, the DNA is TGTGCCGGACTAGCCTTCGCAGATACGCAGTATTTT. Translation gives CAGLAFADTQYF. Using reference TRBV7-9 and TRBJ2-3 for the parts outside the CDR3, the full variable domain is DTGVSQNPRHKITKRGQNVTFRCDPISEHNRLYWYRQTLGQGPEFLTYFQNEAQLEKSRLLSDRFSAERPKGSFSTLEIQRTEQGDSAMYLCAGLAFADTQYFGPGTRLTVL.

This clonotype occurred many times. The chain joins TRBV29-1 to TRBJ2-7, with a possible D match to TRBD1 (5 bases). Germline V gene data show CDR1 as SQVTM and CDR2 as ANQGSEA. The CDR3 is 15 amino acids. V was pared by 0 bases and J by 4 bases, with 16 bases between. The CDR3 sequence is CSVEDLRGVGYEQYF. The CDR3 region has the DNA TGCAGCGTTGAAGATCTAAGGGGCGTTGGGTACGAGCAGTACTTC.

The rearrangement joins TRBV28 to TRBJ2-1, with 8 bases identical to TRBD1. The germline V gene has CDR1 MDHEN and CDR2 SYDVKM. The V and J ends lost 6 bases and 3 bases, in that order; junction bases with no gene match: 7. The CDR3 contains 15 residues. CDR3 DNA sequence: TGTGCCAGCAGCTACCAGGGACAGGACTACAATGAGCAGTTCTTC. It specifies CASSYQGQDYNEQFF.

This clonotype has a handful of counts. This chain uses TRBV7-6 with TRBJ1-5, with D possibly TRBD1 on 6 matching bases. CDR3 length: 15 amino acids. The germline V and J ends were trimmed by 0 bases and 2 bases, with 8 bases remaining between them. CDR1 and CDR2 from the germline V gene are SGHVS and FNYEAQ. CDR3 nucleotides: TGTGCCAGCAGCTTAGCGCAGGGGCGCAATCAGCCCCAGCATTTT. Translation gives CASSLAQGRNQPQHF.

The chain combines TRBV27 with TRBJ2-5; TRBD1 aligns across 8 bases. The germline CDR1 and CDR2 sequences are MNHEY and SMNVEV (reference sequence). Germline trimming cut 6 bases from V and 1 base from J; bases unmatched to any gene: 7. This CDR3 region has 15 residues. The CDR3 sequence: CASRLLGQGQETQYF. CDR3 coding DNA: TGTGCCAGCAGACTACTAGGACAGGGCCAAGAGACCCAGTACTTC.

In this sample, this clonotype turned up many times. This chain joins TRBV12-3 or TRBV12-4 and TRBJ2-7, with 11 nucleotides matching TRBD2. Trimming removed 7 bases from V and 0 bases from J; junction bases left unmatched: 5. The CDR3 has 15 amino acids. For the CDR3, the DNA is TGTGCCAGCAAACAACTAGCGGGAGCCTCCTACGAGCAGTACTTC. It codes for CASKQLAGASYEQYF.

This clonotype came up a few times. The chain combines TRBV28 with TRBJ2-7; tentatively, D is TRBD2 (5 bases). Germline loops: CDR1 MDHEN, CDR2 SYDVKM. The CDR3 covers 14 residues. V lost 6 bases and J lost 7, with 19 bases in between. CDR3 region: CASSLTIWRYEQYF. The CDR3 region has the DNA TGTGCCAGCAGCCTTACCATTTGGAGGTATGAGCAGTACTTC.

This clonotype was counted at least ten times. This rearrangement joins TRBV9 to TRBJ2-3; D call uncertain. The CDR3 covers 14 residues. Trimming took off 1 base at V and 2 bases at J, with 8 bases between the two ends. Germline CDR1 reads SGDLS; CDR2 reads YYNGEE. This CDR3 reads CASSVMGTTDTQYF. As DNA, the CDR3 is TGTGCCAGCAGCGTAATGGGAACCACAGATACGCAGTATTTT.

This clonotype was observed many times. CDR3 in amino acids: CASSRSRSSEVYEQFF. Written as DNA, the CDR3 is TGTGCCAGCAGCAGGTCCAGGTCCTCGGAGGTATATGAGCAGTTCTTC. V gene TRBV5-4 combines with J gene TRBJ2-1; D possibly corresponds to TRBD2 (5 bases). The germline V gene encodes CDR1 SGHNT and CDR2 YYREEE (reference sequence). The CDR3 covers 16 residues. Deletions cut 4 bases from V and 8 bases from J, with 22 bases between.